The 20 T cell receptor beta chains listed next were all sequenced from one sample in a study of shared clonotypes between healthy human individuals. Using immunoSEQ multiplex PCR, the repertoire was profiled, and TCRdb retains in-frame clones only, with some absent. The sample contains hundreds of thousands of clones, 80% to 95% of which appear only once. Terminally differentiated effector memory CD45RA+ cells were left out of the naive CD8 fraction, which was CD45RO-negative and positively selected for CCR7. The sample comprised naive CD8+ T cells sorted from blood. These receptors came from a man aged 25-45 years in good health.

The gene calls are TRBV5-1 and TRBJ1-1; D is uncertain. The CDR3 spans 14 residues. Germline CDR1 SGHRS, CDR2 YFSETQ. Trimming left V 1 base short and J 1 base short, with 8 bases between. In DNA, the CDR3 is TGCGCCAGCAGCTTGAGCAGATGGAACACTGAAGCTTTCTTT. This translates into CASSLSRWNTEAFF.

In its sample, this clone was seen once. The rearrangement joins TRBV19 to TRBJ2-7, with 10 bases fitting TRBD2. CDR1 is LNHDA, CDR2 SQIVND, per germline (reference sequence). J gave up 7 bases and V 5 bases, and 8 bases lay outside the gene matches. This CDR3 is 14 amino acids long. CDR3 amino acids: CASSSIAGGWEQYF. In DNA, the CDR3 is TGTGCCAGTAGTTCAATAGCGGGAGGTTGGGAGCAGTACTTC.

This sequence joins TRBV4-1 and TRBJ2-2; D uncertain. Germline V lookup: CDR1 MGHRA, CDR2 YSYEKL. The CDR3 is 17 amino acids. V dropped 0 bases and J dropped 1 base, with 12 bases sitting between them. The CDR3 DNA is TGCGCCAGCAGCCAAGAAGGCACAGACTTGAACACCGGGGAGCTGTTTTTT. Amino acid sequence: CASSQEGTDLNTGELFF.

The chain links TRBV25-1 to TRBJ2-7; 7 positions match TRBD1. CDR3 length: 17 amino acids. Germline-derived CDR1 and CDR2 are MGHDK and SYGVNS. CDR3 residues: CAPSESALGQDSYEQYF. The CDR3 DNA follows: TGTGCACCTTCCGAGTCCGCGCTCGGACAGGACTCCTACGAGCAGTACTTC.

The rearrangement joins TRBV19 to TRBJ2-1; D call uncertain. Germline V gene sequence: CDR1 LNHDA, CDR2 SQIVND (reference sequence). The CDR3 covers 15 residues. Trimming took off 1 base at V and 7 bases at J, with 14 bases between the two ends. This chain's CDR3 is CASSIVDLGVNEQFF. For the CDR3, the DNA is TGTGCCAGTAGTATAGTGGATTTGGGTGTGAATGAGCAGTTCTTC.

For this clone: This sample includes further DNA sequences coding for the same CDR3. The chain combines TRBV7-9 with TRBJ2-5, with D hard to call. Between the trimmed V and J ends, which lost 1 base and 5 bases, there was a span of 5 bases. There are 12 residues in the CDR3. Germline CDR1 SEHNR, CDR2 FQNEAQ (reference sequence). CDR3 in amino acids: CASSLGAETQYF. CDR3 nucleotide sequence: TGTGCCAGCAGCTTAGGAGCGGAGACCCAGTACTTC.

This chain uses TRBV28 with TRBJ1-5, with D possibly TRBD1 on 6 matching bases. Deletions cut 6 bases from V and 3 bases from J, with 12 bases between. This CDR3 comprises 14 residues. Germline assignment: CDR1 MDHEN and CDR2 SYDVKM. The CDR3 spells CASRGGAINQPQHF. CDR3 sequence (DNA): TGTGCCAGCAGGGGGGGGGCTATCAATCAGCCCCAGCATTTT.

The gene calls are TRBV19 and TRBJ2-1; TRBD2 aligns across 13 bases. Germline V gene lookup returns CDR1 LNHDA and CDR2 SQIVND (reference sequence). With V trimmed by 7 bases and J by 10 bases, 19 bases remained unmatched. The CDR3 consists of 18 residues. CDR3 nucleotide sequence: TGTGCCAGTACCCAAGCCGGGACTAGCGGGGCCCTGGGGGGCGAGCAGTTCTTC. Its translation is CASTQAGTSGALGGEQFF. Together with reference TRBV19 and TRBJ2-1, the CDR3 gives the full variable domain: DGGITQSPKYLFRKEGQNVTLSCEQNLNHDAMYWYRQDPGQGLRLIYYSQIVNDFQKGDIAEGYSVSREKKESFPLTVTSAQKNPTAFYLCASTQAGTSGALGGEQFFGPGTRLTVL.

The V call is TRBV5-1, the J call TRBJ2-7; possibly TRBD1 for D (5 bases). The CDR3 contains 12 residues. Germline CDR1 SGHRS, CDR2 YFSETQ. Between the trimmed V and J ends, which lost 0 bases and 7 bases, there was a span of 8 bases. CDR3 protein: CASSLVGVEQYF. Here the CDR3 DNA reads TGCGCCAGCAGCTTGGTAGGGGTTGAGCAGTACTTC.

The gene calls are TRBV7-9 and TRBJ1-1, with D uncertain. This CDR3 is 15 amino acids long. The germline CDR1 and CDR2 sequences are SEHNR and FQNEAQ (reference sequence). V was cut by 4 bases and J by 0 bases, with 12 bases left in between. The CDR3 sequence is CASSSTVALNTEAFF. The CDR3 DNA is TGTGCCAGCAGCTCGACGGTGGCCTTGAACACTGAAGCTTTCTTT.

CDR3 protein: CASSRGPDTGELFF. Written as DNA, the CDR3 is TGTGCCAGCAGCCGGGGGCCGGACACCGGGGAGCTGTTTTTT. This chain uses TRBV11-3 with TRBJ2-2, with D perhaps TRBD1 or TRBD2 (6 bases each). The CDR3 is 14 amino acids. V lost 5 bases and J 3 bases, leaving 10 bases between the germline ends. Germline V gene data show CDR1 as SGHNT and CDR2 as YENEEA.

The chain combines TRBV5-4 with TRBJ2-7, with 9 nucleotides matching TRBD1. This CDR3 is built from 13 residues. From germline, CDR1 is SGHNT and CDR2 YYREEE (reference sequence). With 3 bases clipped from V and 6 bases from J, the junction kept 4 bases outside the gene matches. The CDR3 loop is CASSSQGAFEQYF. The CDR3 DNA reads TGTGCCAGCAGCTCACAGGGGGCGTTCGAGCAGTACTTC.

The chain uses TRBV7-9 and TRBJ2-4, with 10 bases matching TRBD2. V dropped 5 bases and J dropped 1; count of bases not matched to a gene: 14. The germline V gene has CDR1 SEHNR and CDR2 FQNEAQ (reference sequence). This CDR3 region has 19 residues. In DNA, the CDR3 is TGTGCCAGCAGCACAACGGGGCTAGCGGGAGAATTGGCCAAAAACATTCAGTACTTC. Protein product: CASSTTGLAGELAKNIQYF. Combining the CDR3 with reference TRBV7-9 and TRBJ2-4 gives the whole variable domain DTGVSQNPRHKITKRGQNVTFRCDPISEHNRLYWYRQTLGQGPEFLTYFQNEAQLEKSRLLSDRFSAERPKGSFSTLEIQRTEQGDSAMYLCASSTTGLAGELAKNIQYFGAGTRLSVL.

This chain uses TRBV11-2 with TRBJ1-4; 7 positions agree with TRBD1. V gave up 5 bases and J gave up 6 bases; unmatched junction bases: 3. CDR1 SGHAT and CDR2 FQNNGV come from the germline V gene. The CDR3 has 13 amino acids. The CDR3 spells CASSGQADEKLFF. The CDR3 nucleotides are TGTGCCAGCAGCGGACAGGCGGATGAAAAACTGTTTTTT. Full variable domain (missing parts from reference TRBV11-2 and TRBJ1-4): EAGVAQSPRYKIIEKRQSVAFWCNPISGHATLYWYQQILGQGPKLLIQFQNNGVVDDSQLPKDRFSAERLKGVDSTLKIQPAKLEDSAVYLCASSGQADEKLFFGSGTQLSVL.

The gene calls are TRBV6-5 and TRBJ2-3; no clear D gene. The CDR3 has 13 amino acids. Germline assignment: CDR1 MNHEY and CDR2 SVGAGI. The V gene lost 6 bases and the J gene lost 2 bases, with 9 bases spanning the gap. The CDR3 DNA follows: TGTGCCAGCAGCTTTAGCTCCACAGATACGCAGTATTTT. Residues: CASSFSSTDTQYF.

V and J are TRBV7-9 and TRBJ1-5; 8 nucleotides line up with TRBD1. This CDR3 contains 16 residues. The germline gives CDR1 SEHNR, CDR2 FQNEAQ (reference sequence). V trimming: 5 bases; J trimming: 5 bases; junction bases outside the gene matches: 11. This CDR3 is CASSIDGQGGDQPQHF. CDR3 DNA sequence: TGTGCCAGCAGCATTGACGGACAGGGAGGGGATCAGCCCCAGCATTTT.

The genes are TRBV7-3 and TRBJ2-1, with 10 bases that match TRBD1. Per germline, CDR1 SGHTA and CDR2 FQGTGA. The CDR3 consists of 16 residues. J gave up 7 bases and V 4 bases, and 10 bases lay outside the gene matches. The CDR3 here is CASSSEPGTGVNEQFF. Written as DNA, the CDR3 is TGTGCCAGCAGCTCAGAACCCGGGACAGGGGTAAATGAGCAGTTCTTC. The variable domain in full, with the rest retrieved from reference TRBV7-3 and TRBJ2-1, is GAGVSQTPSNKVTEKGKYVELRCDPISGHTALYWYRQSLGQGPEFLIYFQGTGAADDSGLPNDRFFAVRPEGSVSTLKIQRTERGDSAVYLCASSSEPGTGVNEQFFGPGTRLTVL.

Comment on this clone: Other DNA sequences in this sample translate to the same CDR3. The rearrangement joins TRBV19 to TRBJ2-1; possibly TRBD2 for D (6 bases). The germline gives CDR1 LNHDA, CDR2 SQIVND (reference sequence). The germline V and J ends were trimmed by 5 bases and 2 bases, with 10 bases remaining between them. The CDR3 runs to 14 residues. CDR3 DNA sequence: TGTGCCAGTAGTTTAGGGACTCCCTACAATGAGCAGTTCTTC. Amino acid sequence: CASSLGTPYNEQFF.

This sequence joins TRBV7-3 and TRBJ2-4; D is unclear. Trimming pared 2 bases from V and 6 bases from J, leaving 8 bases between. Germline CDR1 and CDR2: SGHTA and FQGTGA. There are 13 residues in the CDR3. CDR3 residues: CASSLGDGNIQYF. The CDR3 coding sequence is TGTGCCAGCAGCTTAGGGGATGGAAACATTCAGTACTTC.

To note about this clone: This CDR3 is also generated by other DNA sequences in the sample. This chain connects TRBV27 to TRBJ2-7; D is uncertain. This CDR3 has 13 residues. The germline V gene has CDR1 MNHEY and CDR2 SMNVEV (reference sequence). V was clipped by 3 bases and J by 2 bases, with 8 bases between them. The CDR3 region is CASSLKGTYEQYF. The CDR3 DNA follows: TGTGCCAGCAGTTTGAAAGGAACCTACGAGCAGTACTTC.